The clone carrying this TCR beta chain was observed a handful of times. The CDR3 is 15 amino acids. After removal of 5 bases from V and 7 bases from J, the junction contained 9 bases not matched to a gene. In germline, CDR1 is SGHTA, CDR2 FQGNSA. The data belong to a study of spatial heterogeneity in lung cancer. As for the study in general: Patients with untreated early-stage non-small cell lung cancer, numbering some 72, were the donors. Every unique TCR and UMI combination, on average, appeared more than ten times in raw reads.

As to time point: blood at routine non-recurrence follow-up after resection. Carried by each TCR cDNA molecule was a unique molecular identifier. TCRdb itself ran the 5' RACE reads through MiXCR, one entry per CDR3 protein. Of nearly 95,000 distinct CDR3 sequences listed, roughly 19% are singletons. Sequenced here: PBMCs, sampled at follow-up. The chain links TRBV7-2 to TRBJ2-1; 9 positions agree with TRBD1. This clonotype was sampled from a male donor with early-stage non-small cell lung cancer. The CDR3 DNA reads TGTGCCAGCAGCCCGAAACAGGGGGCAGGGAATGAGCAGTTCTTC. Protein product: CASSPKQGAGNEQFF.